These T cell receptor beta chains were read from a single sample in a study of T cell responses to AZD1222 COVID-19 vaccine. Libraries were prepared by immunoSEQ multiplex PCR; TCRdb keeps only in-frame clonotypes and omits some of them. The sample shows about 150,000 clones, 70% to 90% of them seen only once. The source was peripheral blood, collected on day 0 of AZD1222 vaccination. The receptors derive from an adult in good health. Both conserved end residues are part of each CDR3. The D gene is left open where the match is weak. A row's size may be missing; if present it is once, few, many or a size class.

j_call d_call clone_size v_call cdr3_nt cdr3_aa
TRBJ2-7 . . TRBV3-1/TRBV3-2 TGTGCCAGCAGCCCACCCGGACACATCCGCTACGAGCAGTACTTC CASSPPGHIRYEQYF
TRBJ1-4 . . TRBV4-3 TGCGCCAGCAGTCCGACGGCAACTAATGAAAAACTGTTTTTT CASSPTATNEKLFF
TRBJ2-1 TRBD2 . TRBV7-9 TGTGCCAGCAGCTATTACACTAGCGGGAGGAATGAGCAGTTCTTC CASSYYTSGRNEQFF
TRBJ1-5 . . TRBV7-9 TGTGCCAGCAGCGGGGGTCCGAATCAGCCCCAGCATTTT CASSGGPNQPQHF
TRBJ1-1 . . TRBV6-4 TGTGCCAGCAGTTCCACCACGAACACTGAAGCTTTCTTT CASSSTTNTEAFF
TRBJ2-7 TRBD1 . TRBV11-2 TGTGCCAGCAGCTTAGATCTAGGGACAGGGGGGTACGAGCAGTACTTC CASSLDLGTGGYEQYF
TRBJ2-1 TRBD2 . TRBV15 TGTGCCACCAGCAGACTCTTAGCGGGAGGGCCGGGCAATGAGCAGTTCTTC CATSRLLAGGPGNEQFF
TRBJ2-1 . . TRBV6-5 TGTGCCAGCAGTTCAACCTTGACAGGATCCAATGAGCAGTTCTTC CASSSTLTGSNEQFF
TRBJ2-1 TRBD1 . TRBV15 TGTGCCACCAGCAGAGAGCAGGGGGTGGGGAATGAGCAGTTCTTC CATSREQGVGNEQFF
TRBJ1-5 . . TRBV2 TGTGCCAGCAATGAACAGCGCCGCAATCAGCCCCAGCATTTT CASNEQRRNQPQHF
TRBJ2-1 TRBD2 . TRBV20-1 TGCAGTGCTAGTAGCGGGAGGAGCTCCTACAATGAGCAGTTCTTC CSASSGRSSYNEQFF
TRBJ2-5 . . TRBV11-2 TGTGCCAGCAGCCCAAGGAGGGCGCAAGAGACCCAGTACTTC CASSPRRAQETQYF
TRBJ2-1 . . TRBV6-2/TRBV6-3 TGTGCCAGCAGTTACGGCGGTACTAACAATGAGCAGTTCTTC CASSYGGTNNEQFF
TRBJ2-2 TRBD2 . TRBV11-3 TGTGCCAGCAGCCCTCATCACTGGCTAGCGGGAGGGGAAACCGGGGAGCTGTTTTTT CASSPHHWLAGGETGELFF
TRBJ1-4 . . TRBV7-2 TGTGCCAGCAGCCCGGGCGCAGGGCGTGAAAAACTGTTTTTT CASSPGAGREKLFF
TRBJ2-1 . . TRBV24-1 TGTGCCACCAGTGGCGCCGGGACACTACTTCAATTCGAGCAGTTCTTC CATSGAGTLLQFEQFF
TRBJ2-1 TRBD1 . TRBV19 TGTGCCAGTAGTGCCTACAGGGGGAGGAATGAGCAGTTCTTC CASSAYRGRNEQFF
TRBJ2-1 TRBD1 . TRBV6-2/TRBV6-3 TGTGCCAGCAGTTCCGGGACAGGGTTGGATGAGCAGTTCTTC CASSSGTGLDEQFF
TRBJ1-2 TRBD1 few TRBV24-1 TGTGCCACCAGTGACTCCGACAGGGCTAACTATGGCTACACCTTC CATSDSDRANYGYTF
TRBJ1-2 . . TRBV20-1 TGCAGTGCCTACAGGGAACCAGGCTACACCTTC CSAYREPGYTF
TRBJ2-1 . . TRBV24-1 TGTGCCACCCAGGGCACCCCCTACAATGAGCAGTTCTTC CATQGTPYNEQFF
TRBJ1-2 . . TRBV9 TGTGCCAGCAGCCCCACCGGGACAACCTATGGCTACACCTTC CASSPTGTTYGYTF
TRBJ2-7 . . TRBV5-1 TGCGCCAGCAGCCCCATGGAGGGGGATCCCTACGAGCAGTACTTC CASSPMEGDPYEQYF
TRBJ2-7 . . TRBV10-2 TGCGCCAGCAGGGCTAGCAGCTCCTACGAGCAGTACTTC CASRASSSYEQYF
TRBJ2-1 TRBD2 . TRBV16 TGTGCCAGCAGCCAATCCTCCGGGAGGCTTGCGTACAATGAGCAGTTCTTC CASSQSSGRLAYNEQFF
TRBJ2-3 . . TRBV7-2 TGTGCCAGCAGCTTCCCCCAAGATACGCAGTATTTT CASSFPQDTQYF
TRBJ1-2 . once TRBV27 TGTGCCAGCAGTTTTCGGGGGGCCTATGGCTACACCTTC CASSFRGAYGYTF
TRBJ2-3 . once TRBV3-1/TRBV3-2 TGTGCCAGCAGCCAAAAGGCCCCCCCGGGCACAGATACGCAGTATTTT CASSQKAPPGTDTQYF
TRBJ2-2 . . TRBV24-1 TGTGCCACCAGTGATTTCTGGGGGACCGGGGAGCTGTTTTTT CATSDFWGTGELFF
TRBJ2-7 TRBD1 few TRBV18 TGTGCCAGCTCACCACGGACAGGGGGTCACGAGCAGTACTTC CASSPRTGGHEQYF
TRBJ1-2 . . TRBV5-1 TGCGCCAGCAGCTTGGACTCGGACGGTATCTATGGCTACACCTTC CASSLDSDGIYGYTF
TRBJ1-3 . . TRBV28 TGTGCCAGCAGTCCCCCAACGAGCGGTAGAAACACCATATATTTT CASSPPTSGRNTIYF
TRBJ2-7 . . TRBV28 TGTGCCAGCAGCCTCCCGGGGCGCGACGAGCAGTACTTC CASSLPGRDEQYF
TRBJ2-4 TRBD2 few TRBV4-1 TGCGCCAGCAGCCCACCCCTAGCGGGAGTCCGCGGGGTTCAGTACTTC CASSPPLAGVRGVQYF
TRBJ1-1 . few TRBV10-1 TGCGCCAGCAGCGAAGGTAGGGTCAGAGGGACTGAAGCTTTCTTT CASSEGRVRGTEAFF
TRBJ2-7 . . TRBV28 TGTGCCAGCAGTTTCCCGACGGATTTCGAGCAGTACTTC CASSFPTDFEQYF
TRBJ1-5 TRBD1 . TRBV18 TGTGCCAGCTCAGAACGACAGGGGGCCTACAATCAGCCCCAGCATTTT CASSERQGAYNQPQHF
TRBJ1-2 . . TRBV19 TGTGCCAGTAGATTACTCCAGGTGCAAGCTAACTATGGCTACACCTTC CASRLLQVQANYGYTF
TRBJ2-7 TRBD2 . TRBV29-1 TGCAGCGTAGATGGACTAGCGGGGGGCGAGCAGTACTTC CSVDGLAGGEQYF
TRBJ2-7 . . TRBV11-3 TGTGCCAGCAGCTTAGGGGGGACGGGTAGGTCCTACGAGCAGTACTTC CASSLGGTGRSYEQYF
TRBJ2-3 TRBD2 . TRBV28 TGTGCCAGCAGTTATTTTAGGAGGCGGGAGACGACAGATACGCAGTATTTT CASSYFRRRETTDTQYF
TRBJ2-1 . . TRBV5-4 TGTGCCAGCAGCTTGGTGGGCCATGAGCAGTTCTTC CASSLVGHEQFF
TRBJ2-1 . . TRBV6-2/TRBV6-3 TGTGCCAGCAGCCAGGGCCTTTCGCAGTTCTTC CASSQGLSQFF
TRBJ1-5 . . TRBV10-1 TGCGCCAGCAGTGAAAGGATCAATCAGCCCCAGCATTTT CASSERINQPQHF
TRBJ1-6 TRBD1 . TRBV5-6 TGTGCCAGCAGCCCCCGTCGGGGACAGGGGATCGGTAATTCACCCCTCCACTTT CASSPRRGQGIGNSPLHF
TRBJ2-7 . . TRBV10-3 TGTGCCATCGGGAGCCCGGACCGCACGGGGGATGAGCAGTACTTC CAIGSPDRTGDEQYF